The clone carrying this T cell receptor beta chain appeared a single time. This entry is derived from a study of cytomegalovirus exposure and HLA in healthy donors. Libraries were prepared by immunoSEQ multiplex PCR; TCRdb keeps only in-frame clonotypes and omits some of them. The table has approximately 240,000 clones, over 80% seen once. The sequence was collected from a woman aged 18 to 35 in good health and CMV-seronegative. Source material: PBMCs.

CDR3 bases: TGCGCCAGCAGCTTGGCGCAGGGCCTCCAAGAGACCCAGTACTTC. It yields the protein CASSLAQGLQETQYF. The chain couples TRBV5-1 to TRBJ2-5, with D possibly being TRBD1 (5 bases). The CDR3 sequence is 15 residues long. Germline V gene lookup returns CDR1 SGHRS and CDR2 YFSETQ. Trimming stripped 0 bases from V and 1 base from J, with 10 bases between.